The rows below give T cell receptor beta chains drawn from one sample of a study of CD8+ T cells in alopecia areata. Profiled with immunoSEQ multiplex PCR; TCRdb holds only in-frame clones, not every one. The data show a few hundred thousand clones, around two fifths seen once. The input for sequencing was CD4+ T cells sorted from blood, taken between weeks 30 and 35, from a patient treated with tofacitinib. Receptor source: a human donor with alopecia areata. CDR3s include the opening cysteine and the closing phenylalanine or tryptophan. A D gene is named only where the DNA matches it firmly. The size field is filled for only some rows; it gives once, few, many or a size class.

clone_size j_call v_call cdr3_length d_call cdr3_nt cdr3_aa
NA TRBJ1-1 TRBV25-1 14 NA TGTGCCAGCAGTGAATATACTTCGAACACTGAAGCTTTCTTT CASSEYTSNTEAFF
NA TRBJ2-7 TRBV5-4 11 NA TGTGCCAGCAGCGAAAACTACGAGCAGTACTTC CASSENYEQYF
few TRBJ1-5 TRBV5-6 17 TRBD1 TGTGCCAGCAGCTTGCCCGCCGGGACAGCTTACAATCAGCCCCAGCATTTT CASSLPAGTAYNQPQHF
NA TRBJ2-3 TRBV30 15 TRBD2 TGTGCCTGGAGTGAGCGGGGGCCCCAAGTCGGTACGCAGTATTTT CAWSERGPQVGTQYF
few TRBJ2-2 TRBV19 16 NA TGTGCCAGTACCCGGGACCGGGTAGGAAACACCGGGGAGCTGTTTTTT CASTRDRVGNTGELFF
few TRBJ2-4 TRBV11-3 13 NA TGTGCCAGCAGCCCGCCCCGCTGGGACATTCAGTACTTC CASSPPRWDIQYF
few TRBJ1-6 TRBV14 13 NA TGTGCCAGCAGCCAAGCCCCCGGGTCGGCCCTCCACTTT CASSQAPGSALHF
few TRBJ2-6 TRBV9 19 TRBD1 TGTGCCAGCAGCTTCCCGACCCGGGACAGGTTCTCTGGGGCCAACGTCCTGACTTTC CASSFPTRDRFSGANVLTF
few TRBJ2-3 TRBV2 12 NA TGTGCCAGCAGTGAACAGACAGATACGCAGTATTTT CASSEQTDTQYF
few TRBJ2-1 TRBV7-3 13 NA TGTGCCAGCAGCCAAGGAGTAGACAATGAGCAGTTCTTC CASSQGVDNEQFF
few TRBJ1-1 TRBV18 14 NA TGTGCCAGCTCACCCTTACGACCTAACACTGAAGCTTTCTTT CASSPLRPNTEAFF
NA TRBJ2-7 TRBV5-1 15 TRBD2 TGCGCCAGCAGTAACGGGAGGTCCGTCTCCTACGAGCAGTACTTC CASSNGRSVSYEQYF
NA TRBJ1-4 TRBV6-1 15 TRBD1 TGTGCCAGCAGTGTAGCCGGGACAGGGAGCGAAAAACTGTTTTTT CASSVAGTGSEKLFF
NA TRBJ1-3 TRBV7-8 18 NA TGTGCCAGCAGCTTATCATCGGGACTCGGGTTCTCTGGAAACACCATATATTTT CASSLSSGLGFSGNTIYF
NA TRBJ2-6 TRBV29-1 15 NA TGCAGCACCCAGACGGAACTCTCTGGGGCCAACGTCCTGACTTTC CSTQTELSGANVLTF
NA TRBJ2-7 TRBV4-1 18 TRBD1 TGCGCCAGCAGCCAAGTCCTGTACCGGACAGGGGGTAGCGACGAGCAGTACTTC CASSQVLYRTGGSDEQYF
NA TRBJ2-1 TRBV30 14 NA TGTGCCTGGAGGACGACAGCCCAAAGAGGTGAGCAGTTCTTC CAWRTTAQRGEQFF
NA TRBJ2-2 TRBV5-1 17 TRBD2 TGCGCCAGCAGCAAAGGACTAGCGGGAGGGCCGGACGGGGAGCTGTTTTTT CASSKGLAGGPDGELFF
few TRBJ1-1 TRBV25-1 15 NA TGTGCCAGCAGTTTTGACCCGGGCCGGGGGGCTGAAGCTTTCTTT CASSFDPGRGAEAFF
NA TRBJ2-4 TRBV30 15 NA TGTGCCTGGAGTGCACTAGACGGGGATGTTAACATTCAGTACTTC CAWSALDGDVNIQYF
NA TRBJ1-1 TRBV5-1 17 TRBD1 TGCGCCAGCAGCTTGGTCCGGGACAGCTTCATGAACACTGAAGCTTTCTTT CASSLVRDSFMNTEAFF
few TRBJ1-4 TRBV6-5 16 NA TGTGCCAGCAGTTATATATCCGGGGGCATTGAAGAAAAACTGTTTTTT CASSYISGGIEEKLFF
once TRBJ1-5 TRBV30 16 NA TGTGCCTGGAGCCACAAGACAGCATTCTCAGGTCAGCCCCAGCATTTT CAWSHKTAFSGQPQHF
NA TRBJ1-2 TRBV28 15 TRBD1 TGTGCCAGCAGGGATGCGACACAGGGGTCCTATGGCTACACCTTC CASRDATQGSYGYTF
once TRBJ1-2 TRBV7-9 15 TRBD1 TGTGCCAGCAGCTTAAGGGAGACAGGGCTCTATGGCTACACCTTC CASSLRETGLYGYTF
NA TRBJ1-2 TRBV10-3 15 NA TGTGCCATCAGTGAAGACTCCGCGGTAACCTATGGCTACACCTTC CAISEDSAVTYGYTF
NA TRBJ1-1 TRBV2 14 NA TGTGCCAGCAGCAATAACCGAGGCGTCGCTGAAGCTTTCTTT CASSNNRGVAEAFF
few TRBJ1-2 TRBV7-9 11 NA TGTGCCAGCAGTCCACTTATTGGCTACACCTTC CASSPLIGYTF
NA TRBJ1-5 TRBV6-1 14 NA TGTGCCAGCACCACGGACCTTAGCAATCAGCCCCAGCATTTT CASTTDLSNQPQHF
NA TRBJ1-1 TRBV7-9 13 NA TGTGCCAGCAGCTTAGAGGTGAACACTGAAGCTTTCTTT CASSLEVNTEAFF
many TRBJ1-2 TRBV5-1 13 NA TGCGCCAGCAGCTTACTACAAGGATATGGCTACACCTTC CASSLLQGYGYTF
NA TRBJ1-2 TRBV29-1 13 NA TGCAGCGTTGTCGCAGGAACTAACTATGGCTACACCTTC CSVVAGTNYGYTF
NA TRBJ2-3 TRBV30 12 NA TGTGCCTGGAGCATCAGAGCGCATACGCAGTATTTT CAWSIRAHTQYF
few TRBJ2-5 TRBV6-6 14 NA TGTGCCAGCACAACTACTCCCCTGGGGGAGACCCAGTACTTC CASTTTPLGETQYF
many TRBJ1-4 TRBV29-1 12 NA TGCAGCGTTGAGGGTGTTAATGAAAAACTGTTTTTT CSVEGVNEKLFF
NA TRBJ2-1 TRBV29-1 14 NA TGCAGCGCAAGAGGACGGAGCTCCTACAATGAGCAGTTCTTC CSARGRSSYNEQFF
few TRBJ1-6 TRBV28 16 NA TGTGCCAGCAGTTTAGGGACAAGCGGGTATAATTCACCCCTCCACTTT CASSLGTSGYNSPLHF
NA TRBJ2-1 TRBV11-2 12 TRBD2 TGTGCCAGCAGCCAAGCGGGAGATGAGCAGTTCTTC CASSQAGDEQFF
few TRBJ2-2 TRBV6-5 15 TRBD1 TGTGCCAGCAGTGCCGACAGGGGGGTCACCGGGGAGCTGTTTTTT CASSADRGVTGELFF
NA TRBJ2-1 TRBV2 17 TRBD2 TGTGCCAGCAGGCCCACTAGCGGGAGGGCCTCCTACAATGAGCAGTTCTTC CASRPTSGRASYNEQFF
few TRBJ1-2 TRBV30 19 TRBD1 TGTGCCTGGATCAAATACGGGGGACAGGGCAAGGATAAGGACTATGGCTACACCTTC CAWIKYGGQGKDKDYGYTF
NA TRBJ1-1 TRBV9 14 NA TGTGCCAGCAGCCCTCACCTCGGGAGGTCCGAAGCTTTCTTT CASSPHLGRSEAFF
NA TRBJ1-5 TRBV4-1 15 NA TGCGCCAGCAGCCTCATGGACACATCCAATCAGCCCCAGCATTTT CASSLMDTSNQPQHF
many TRBJ2-7 TRBV19 13 NA TGTGCCAGTAGTATATCGGACGTCTACGAGCAGTACTTC CASSISDVYEQYF
few TRBJ1-1 TRBV7-2 14 NA TGTGCCAGCAGCCTATTTCAGGGGAACACTGAAGCTTTCTTT CASSLFQGNTEAFF